This T cell receptor (beta chain) appears in the sequencing data of a study of CD8 T cells in Susac syndrome. Bulk CD8+ and CD4+ cells came from magnetic negative isolation; CD8+ TEMRA by FACS. After extraction with the RNeasy kit, roughly 0.45 to 1 ug of the RNA was reverse transcribed using random hexamers. TCR beta CDR3 was amplified by immunoSEQ multiplex PCR. This amplification extended across 54 Vbeta and 13 Jbeta segments. Each CDR3 protein is one row after TCRdb ran MiXCR on the immunoSEQ multiplex PCR reads. This table holds roughly 200,000 distinct CDR3 sequences, about 95% found once. Trimming left V 4 bases short and J 1 base short, with 14 bases between. CDR1 is SGHRS and CDR2 is YFSETQ in the germline V gene. CDR3 size: 15 residues.

This chain links TRBV5-1 with TRBJ1-1; D perhaps matches TRBD1 (6 bases). This receptor was taken from a human donor in good health. Material: CD4+ T cells from PBMCs. CDR3 loop: CASSILTGKNTEAFF. CDR3 bases: TGCGCCAGCAGCATTCTAACAGGGAAGAACACTGAAGCTTTCTTT.